Presented here are 16 T cell receptor beta chains from one specimen sequenced in a study of blood T cells in healthy people across ages. Primed by a sample-barcoded 5' primer and a J-beta primer mix, a second PCR proceeded for 7 to 11 cycles. One entry per CDR3 protein, called by TCRdb with MiXCR from the 5' RACE reads. The data contain 540,000 or so distinct CDR3 sequences, more than 45% of them seen just once; the ten biggest clones take up under 30%. Sequences were obtained from blood. The source of these receptors is a man older than 75 in good health.

This clonotype has more than one count but fewer than ten. V gene TRBV5-1 combines with J gene TRBJ2-7; D is uncertain. The V and J ends lost 0 bases and 7 bases respectively, with 11 bases between them. The CDR3 loop spans 13 amino acids. Per germline, CDR1 SGHRS and CDR2 YFSETQ. Here the CDR3 reads CASSLDYRKEQYF. For the CDR3, the DNA is TGCGCCAGCAGCTTGGATTATCGGAAGGAGCAGTACTTC.

The chain links TRBV4-2 to TRBJ1-4, with TRBD1 as a possible D gene (6 bases). Germline V lookup: CDR1 LGHNA, CDR2 YNFKEQ. This CDR3 region has 15 residues. V was cut by 2 bases and J by 6 bases, with 13 bases left in between. The CDR3 reads CASSQRQVADEKLFF. The CDR3, as DNA: TGTGCCAGCAGCCAACGACAGGTCGCTGATGAAAAACTGTTTTTT.

The chain joins TRBV5-1 to TRBJ2-7; TRBD1 agrees at 10 bases. V was clipped by 4 bases and J by 2 bases; unmatched bases: 6. The germline CDR1 and CDR2 sequences are SGHRS and YFSETQ. The CDR3 covers 15 residues. CDR3 loop: CASSKGQGSPYEQYF. Here the CDR3 DNA reads TGCGCCAGCAGCAAGGGACAGGGGAGCCCCTACGAGCAGTACTTC.

The genes are TRBV30 and TRBJ2-4; possible D gene TRBD1, 6 bases. With the DNA end fitting TRBJ2-7 better, the J assignment may be wrong. Looked up from germline, CDR1 is GTSNPN and CDR2 is SVGIG (reference sequence). There are 12 residues in the CDR3. CDR3 sequence reads: CAWRDRAYEQYF. In DNA form, the CDR3 reads TGTGCCTGGAGGGACAGAGCCTACGAGCAGTACTTC.

The gene calls are TRBV18 and TRBJ2-5, with 8 bases matching TRBD1. Trimming at V came to 2 bases and at J to 5 bases, leaving 4 bases not matched to a gene. The CDR3 runs to 14 residues. Germline V lookup: CDR1 KGHSH, CDR2 LQKENI. CDR3 coding DNA: TGTGCCAGCTCACCAGAGACAGGGGACGAGACCCAGTACTTC. Translating it yields CASSPETGDETQYF.

This chain links TRBV4-3 with TRBJ1-5; D not resolved. V lost 1 base and J 0 bases, leaving 13 bases between the germline ends. The CDR3 is 17 residues long. CDR1 is LGHNA, CDR2 YSLEER, per germline. DNA of the CDR3: TGCGCCAGCAGCCAAGCCCACGGGAGTAATAGCAATCAGCCCCAGCATTTT. Its protein product is CASSQAHGSNSNQPQHF.

This chain joins TRBV9 and TRBJ2-3, with D unresolved. The CDR3 is 13 residues long. The V end was cut by 1 base, the J end by 4 bases, with 7 bases between. Germline CDR1 SGDLS, CDR2 YYNGEE. The CDR3 bases are TGTGCCAGCAGCGTACGGGTTTCAGATACGCAGTATTTT. This encodes CASSVRVSDTQYF.

This clonotype came up once. V gene TRBV6-2 or TRBV6-3 combines with J gene TRBJ2-4, with TRBD2 matching over 9 bases. The CDR3 is 13 amino acids. V lost 9 bases and J lost 7; bases outside the gene matches: 7. CDR1 and CDR2 (germline): MNHEY, SVGEGT. The CDR3 nucleotides read TGTGCCAGTAGAGCTAGCGGGGCTAACATTCAGTACTTC. It specifies CASRASGANIQYF.

The V call is TRBV6-2 or TRBV6-3, the J call TRBJ1-1; the match to TRBD1 covers 8 bases. Germline V lookup: CDR1 MNHEY, CDR2 SVGEGT. After removal of 6 bases from V and 5 bases from J, the junction contained 17 bases not matched to a gene. CDR3 size: 17 residues. The CDR3 reads CASRRDRGRPDLTEAFF. The CDR3 DNA sequence: TGTGCCAGCAGAAGAGACAGGGGCCGGCCTGATTTAACTGAAGCTTTCTTT.

This clonotype has a handful of counts. Germline and junction disagree at one end, which may indicate a read error. The gene calls are TRBV7-8 and TRBJ1-1; no clear D. Per the germline V gene, CDR1 is SGHVS and CDR2 is FQNEAQ. This CDR3 has 14 amino acids. The CDR3 region has the DNA TGTGCCAGCAGCGTAGCGGTTGGCCCCACTGAAGCTTTCTTT. Translating it yields CASSVAVGPTEAFF.

The J gene is TRBJ1-4, the V gene TRBV4-3; TRBD1 might be the D (5 bases). Germline V CDR1 and CDR2: LGHNA, YSLEER. Trimming took off 1 base at V and 7 bases at J, with 13 bases between the two ends. This CDR3 is 15 amino acids long. As DNA, the CDR3 is TGCGCCAGCAGCCAAGGAGGGGTTGGTGCTGAAAAACTGTTTTTT. This encodes CASSQGGVGAEKLFF.

V usage is TRBV6-2 or TRBV6-3 and J usage is TRBJ2-5, with D unclear. The J call may be incorrect, as the DNA end agrees better with TRBJ2-7. CDR1 and CDR2 from the germline V gene are MNHEY and SVGEGT. CDR3 size: 12 residues. As DNA, the CDR3 is TGTGCCAGCAGGTTAGGTTCCGGCGAGCAGTACTTC. It is translated as CASRLGSGEQYF.

CDR3 sequence reads: CASSQGVAAQPQHF. CDR3 in DNA: TGTGCCAGCAGCCAAGGTGTGGCGGCCCAGCCCCAGCATTTT. The J gene is TRBJ1-5, the V gene TRBV3-1; D is unclear. Germline values: CDR1 LGHDT, CDR2 YNNKEL (reference sequence). Trimming took off 1 base at V and 7 bases at J, with 11 bases between the two ends. The length of the CDR3 is 14 residues.

This clonotype was found a few times. The chain has TRBV12-3 or TRBV12-4 and TRBJ2-5; no firm D call. The CDR3 spans 11 residues. The ends were cut back, 5 bases at V and 6 bases at J, with 7 bases in the middle. In nucleotides, the CDR3 is TGTGCCAGCAGTCCCCAGAAGACCCAGTACTTC. Residues: CASSPQKTQYF.

The chain is built from TRBV7-8 and TRBJ2-3; TRBD2 matches at 9 bases. Germline-derived CDR1 and CDR2 are SGHVS and FQNEAQ. V lost 5 bases, J lost 8 bases, and 14 bases stayed unmatched. This CDR3 region has 16 residues. The CDR3 nucleotides read TGTGCCAGCAGCCCTCCGCCTAGCGGGATAATCGGTACGCAGTATTTT. Translation gives CASSPPPSGIIGTQYF. Filled out from reference TRBV7-8 and TRBJ2-3, the complete variable domain reads GAGVSQSPRYKVAKRGQDVALRCDPISGHVSLFWYQQALGQGPEFLTYFQNEAQLDKSGLPSDRFFAERPEGSVSTLKIQRTQQEDSAVYLCASSPPPSGIIGTQYFGPGTRLTVL.

This chain connects TRBV20-1 to TRBJ2-1; D ambiguous. Trimming pared 6 bases from V and 0 bases from J, leaving 15 bases between. Per the germline V gene, CDR1 is DFQATT and CDR2 is SNEGSKA (reference sequence). There are 15 residues in the CDR3. This CDR3 reads CSAPPPVISYNEQFF. The CDR3 bases are TGCAGTGCCCCTCCCCCGGTTATCTCCTACAATGAGCAGTTCTTC.